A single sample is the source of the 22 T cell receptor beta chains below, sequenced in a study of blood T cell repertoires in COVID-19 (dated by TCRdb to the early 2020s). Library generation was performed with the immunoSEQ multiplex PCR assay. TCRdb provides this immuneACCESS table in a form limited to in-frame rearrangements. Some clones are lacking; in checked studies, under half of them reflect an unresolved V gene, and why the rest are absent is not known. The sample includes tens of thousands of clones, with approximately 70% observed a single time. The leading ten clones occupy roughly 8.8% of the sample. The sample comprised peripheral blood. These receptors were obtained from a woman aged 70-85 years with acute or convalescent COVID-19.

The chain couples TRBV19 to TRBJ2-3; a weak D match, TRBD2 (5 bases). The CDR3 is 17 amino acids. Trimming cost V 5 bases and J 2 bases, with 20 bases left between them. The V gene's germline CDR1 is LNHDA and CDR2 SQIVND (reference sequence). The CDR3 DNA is TGTGCCAGTAGTCCAAGGTGGACTGGCCAACTCACAGATACGCAGTATTTT. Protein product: CASSPRWTGQLTDTQYF.

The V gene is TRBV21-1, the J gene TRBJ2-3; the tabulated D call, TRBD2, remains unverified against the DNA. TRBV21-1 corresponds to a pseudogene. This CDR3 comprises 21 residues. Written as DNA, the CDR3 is TGTGCCAGCAGCAAAACCCCCCCGAAAACCCCAGCGGGAGAGGGCACAGATACGCAGTATTTT. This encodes CASSKTPPKTPAGEGTDTQYF.

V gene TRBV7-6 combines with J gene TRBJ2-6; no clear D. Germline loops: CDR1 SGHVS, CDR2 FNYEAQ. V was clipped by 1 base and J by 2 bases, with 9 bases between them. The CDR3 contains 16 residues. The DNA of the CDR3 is TGTGCCAGCAGCTTAGTATACGGTGCTGGGGCCAACGTCCTGACTTTC. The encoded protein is CASSLVYGAGANVLTF.

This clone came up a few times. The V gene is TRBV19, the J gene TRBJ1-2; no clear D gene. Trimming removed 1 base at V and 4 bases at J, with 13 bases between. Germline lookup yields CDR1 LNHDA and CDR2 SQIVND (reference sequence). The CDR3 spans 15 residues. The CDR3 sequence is CASSIALKGSYGYTF. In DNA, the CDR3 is TGTGCCAGTAGTATAGCATTGAAAGGGAGCTATGGCTACACCTTC.

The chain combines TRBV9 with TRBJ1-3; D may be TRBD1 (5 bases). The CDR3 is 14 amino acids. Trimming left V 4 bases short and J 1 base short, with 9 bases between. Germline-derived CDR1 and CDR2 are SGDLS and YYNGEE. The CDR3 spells CASSIRASGNTIYF. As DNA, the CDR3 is TGTGCCAGCAGCATCAGGGCTTCTGGAAACACCATATATTTT.

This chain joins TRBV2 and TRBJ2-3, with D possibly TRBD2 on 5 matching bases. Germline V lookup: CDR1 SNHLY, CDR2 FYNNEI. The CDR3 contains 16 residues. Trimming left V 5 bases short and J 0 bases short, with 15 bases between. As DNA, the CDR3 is TGTGCCAGCAGTAAGGTGGCGGACTGGAGCACAGATACGCAGTATTTT. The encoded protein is CASSKVADWSTDTQYF. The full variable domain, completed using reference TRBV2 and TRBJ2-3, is EPEVTQTPSHQVTQMGQEVILRCVPISNHLYFYWYRQILGQKVEFLVSFYNNEISEKSEIFDDQFSVERPDGSNFTLKIRSTKLEDSAMYFCASSKVADWSTDTQYFGPGTRLTVL.

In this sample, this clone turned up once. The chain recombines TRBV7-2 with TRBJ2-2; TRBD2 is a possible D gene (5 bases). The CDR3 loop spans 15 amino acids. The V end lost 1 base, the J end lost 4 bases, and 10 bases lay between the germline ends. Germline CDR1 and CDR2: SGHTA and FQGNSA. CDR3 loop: CASSLVATPTGELFF. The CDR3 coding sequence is TGTGCCAGCAGCTTAGTAGCGACTCCCACCGGGGAGCTGTTTTTT.

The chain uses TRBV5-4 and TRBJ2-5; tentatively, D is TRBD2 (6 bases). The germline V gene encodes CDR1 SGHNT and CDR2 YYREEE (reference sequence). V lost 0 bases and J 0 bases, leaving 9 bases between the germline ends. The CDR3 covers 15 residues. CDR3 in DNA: TGTGCCAGCAGCTTGGATGCGGGGTACCAAGAGACCCAGTACTTC. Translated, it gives CASSLDAGYQETQYF.

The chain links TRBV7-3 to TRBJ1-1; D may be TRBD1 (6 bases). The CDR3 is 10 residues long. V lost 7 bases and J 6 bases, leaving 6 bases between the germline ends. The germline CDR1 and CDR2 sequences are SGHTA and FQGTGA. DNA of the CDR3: TGTGCCAGCAAGGGGGCTGAAGCTTTCTTT. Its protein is CASKGAEAFF.

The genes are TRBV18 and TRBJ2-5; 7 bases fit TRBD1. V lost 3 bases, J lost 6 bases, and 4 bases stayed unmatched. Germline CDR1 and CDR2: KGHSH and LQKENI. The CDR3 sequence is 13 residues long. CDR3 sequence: CASSPGTDQTQYF. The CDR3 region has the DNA TGTGCCAGCTCACCCGGGACAGACCAGACCCAGTACTTC. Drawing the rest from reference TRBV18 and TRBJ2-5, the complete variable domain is NAGVMQNPRHLVRRRGQEARLRCSPMKGHSHVYWYRQLPEEGLKFMVYLQKENIIDESGMPKERFSAEFPKEGPSILRIQQVVRGDSAAYFCASSPGTDQTQYFGPGTRLLVL.

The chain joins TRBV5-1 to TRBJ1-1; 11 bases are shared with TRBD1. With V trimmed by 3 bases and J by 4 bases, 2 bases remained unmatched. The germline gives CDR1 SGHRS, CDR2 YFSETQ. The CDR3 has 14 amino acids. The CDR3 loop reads CASSSGTGGTEAFF. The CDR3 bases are TGCGCCAGCAGCTCCGGGACAGGGGGCACTGAAGCTTTCTTT.

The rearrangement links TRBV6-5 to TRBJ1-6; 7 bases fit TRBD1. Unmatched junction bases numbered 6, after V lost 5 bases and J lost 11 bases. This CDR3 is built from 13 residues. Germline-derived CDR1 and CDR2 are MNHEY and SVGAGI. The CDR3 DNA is TGTGCCAGCAGTCAACAGGGGAGCGCACCCCTCCACTTT. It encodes CASSQQGSAPLHF.

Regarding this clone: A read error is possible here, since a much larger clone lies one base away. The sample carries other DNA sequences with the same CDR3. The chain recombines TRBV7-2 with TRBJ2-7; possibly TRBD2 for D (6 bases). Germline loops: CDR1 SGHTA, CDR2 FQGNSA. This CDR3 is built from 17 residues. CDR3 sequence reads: CASSRRITGTALGEQYF. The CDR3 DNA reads TGTGCCAGCAGCCGCAGAATTACCGGGACTGCCTTGGGGGAGCAGTACTTT.

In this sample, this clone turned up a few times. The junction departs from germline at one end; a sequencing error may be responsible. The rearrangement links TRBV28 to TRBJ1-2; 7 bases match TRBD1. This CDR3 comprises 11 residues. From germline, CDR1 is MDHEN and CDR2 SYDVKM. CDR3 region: CASSLEDRPYF. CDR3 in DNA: TGTGCCAGCAGTTTAGAGGACAGGCCCTACTTC.

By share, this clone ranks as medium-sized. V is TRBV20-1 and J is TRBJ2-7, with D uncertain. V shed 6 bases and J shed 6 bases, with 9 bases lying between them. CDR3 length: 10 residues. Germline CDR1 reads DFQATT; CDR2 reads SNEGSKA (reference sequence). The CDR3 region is CSATWLEQYF. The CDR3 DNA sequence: TGCAGTGCCACGTGGCTCGAGCAGTACTTC.

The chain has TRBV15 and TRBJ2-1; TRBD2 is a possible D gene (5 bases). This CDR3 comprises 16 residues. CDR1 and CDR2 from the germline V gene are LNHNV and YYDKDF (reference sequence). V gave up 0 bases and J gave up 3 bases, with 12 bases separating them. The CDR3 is CATSRDLTINYNEQFF. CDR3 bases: TGTGCCACCAGCAGAGATTTGACTATCAACTACAATGAGCAGTTCTTC.

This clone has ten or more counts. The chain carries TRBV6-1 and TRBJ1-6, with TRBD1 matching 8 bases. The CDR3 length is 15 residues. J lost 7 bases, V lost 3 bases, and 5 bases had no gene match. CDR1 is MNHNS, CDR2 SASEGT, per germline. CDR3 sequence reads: CASSDMQGANSPLHF. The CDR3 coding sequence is TGTGCCAGCAGTGACATGCAGGGGGCGAATTCACCCCTCCACTTT.

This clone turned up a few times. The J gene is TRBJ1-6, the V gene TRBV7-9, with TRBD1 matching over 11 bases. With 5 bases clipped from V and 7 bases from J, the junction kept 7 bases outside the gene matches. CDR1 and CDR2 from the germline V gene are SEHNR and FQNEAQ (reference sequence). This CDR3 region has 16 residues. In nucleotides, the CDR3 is TGTGCCAGCAGCGAAGGGGACAGGGGGTGGAATTCACCCCTCCACTTT. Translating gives CASSEGDRGWNSPLHF.

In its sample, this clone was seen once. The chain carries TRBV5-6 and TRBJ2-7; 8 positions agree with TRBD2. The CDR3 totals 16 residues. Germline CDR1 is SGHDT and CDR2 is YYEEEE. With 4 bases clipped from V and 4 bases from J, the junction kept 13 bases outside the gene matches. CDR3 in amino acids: CASSPRPGLEIYEQYF. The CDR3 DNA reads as TGTGCCAGCAGCCCGAGACCGGGACTAGAGATTTACGAGCAGTACTTC. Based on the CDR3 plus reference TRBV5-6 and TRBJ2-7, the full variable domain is DAGVTQSPTHLIKTRGQQVTLRCSPKSGHDTVSWYQQALGQGPQFIFQYYEEEERQRGNFPDRFSGHQFPNYSSELNVNALLLGDSALYLCASSPRPGLEIYEQYFGPGTRLTVT.

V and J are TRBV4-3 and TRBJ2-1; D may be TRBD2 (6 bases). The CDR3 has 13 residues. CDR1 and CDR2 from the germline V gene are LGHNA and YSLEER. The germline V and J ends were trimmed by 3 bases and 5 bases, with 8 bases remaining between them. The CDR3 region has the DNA TGCGCCAGCAGCCAGGGACTGCACAATGAGCAGTTCTTC. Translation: CASSQGLHNEQFF.

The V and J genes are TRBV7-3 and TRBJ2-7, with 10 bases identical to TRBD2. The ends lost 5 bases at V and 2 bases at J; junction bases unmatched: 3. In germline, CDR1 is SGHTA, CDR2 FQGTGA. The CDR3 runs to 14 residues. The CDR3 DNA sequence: TGTGCCAGCAGCCCTAGCGGGGGCCCCTACGAGCAGTACTTC. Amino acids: CASSPSGGPYEQYF.

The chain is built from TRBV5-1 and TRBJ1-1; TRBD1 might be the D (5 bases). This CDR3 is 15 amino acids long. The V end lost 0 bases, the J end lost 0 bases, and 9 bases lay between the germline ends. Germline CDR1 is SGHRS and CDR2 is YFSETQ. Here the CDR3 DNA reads TGCGCCAGCAGCTTGGCGGCAGGGATGAACACTGAAGCTTTCTTT. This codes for CASSLAAGMNTEAFF.